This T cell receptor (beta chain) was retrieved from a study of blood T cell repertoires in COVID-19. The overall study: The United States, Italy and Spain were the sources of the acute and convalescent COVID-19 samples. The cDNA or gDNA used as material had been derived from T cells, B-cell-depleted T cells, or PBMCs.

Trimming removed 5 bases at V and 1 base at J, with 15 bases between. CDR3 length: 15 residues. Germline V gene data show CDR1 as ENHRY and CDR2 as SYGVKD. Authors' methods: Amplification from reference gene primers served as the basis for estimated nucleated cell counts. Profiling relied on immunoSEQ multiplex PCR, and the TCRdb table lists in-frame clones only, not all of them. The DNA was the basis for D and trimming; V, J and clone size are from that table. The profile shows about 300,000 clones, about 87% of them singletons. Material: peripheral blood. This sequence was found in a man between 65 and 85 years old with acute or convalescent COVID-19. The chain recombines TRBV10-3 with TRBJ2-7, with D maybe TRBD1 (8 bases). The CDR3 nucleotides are TGTGCCATCAGTAAAACAGGGGGAGGGTCCTACGAGCAGTACTTC. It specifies CAISKTGGGSYEQYF.